The clone carrying this T cell receptor beta chain was observed a single time. The antigen remains undetermined. Germline CDR1 is SNHLY and CDR2 is FYNNEI. This CDR3 comprises 14 residues. V was pared by 1 base and J by 0 bases, with 6 bases between. The authors ran the immunoSEQ assay, v3.0, at survey level. Assay used: immunoSEQ multiplex PCR; TCRdb lists only in-frame clones, some missing. The sample yields 15,000 to 20,000 clones, approximately 90% seen once. The data originate from a study of long-term antiretroviral therapy in people with HIV. Specimens retained roughly 0.9-11 million cryopreserved PBMC preceding DNA extraction. General study points: Unavailable data included ART adherence, viral resistance and therapy changes (switches in treatment).

This sequence was found in a woman aged 35 to 49 with HIV. This chain joins TRBV2 and TRBJ1-2, with D hard to call. The source was unsorted PBMCs, collected 0.6 years after starting antiretroviral therapy. The CDR3 DNA follows: TGTGCCAGCAGTGAAGGTCCAACTAACTATGGCTACACCTTC. This encodes CASSEGPTNYGYTF.